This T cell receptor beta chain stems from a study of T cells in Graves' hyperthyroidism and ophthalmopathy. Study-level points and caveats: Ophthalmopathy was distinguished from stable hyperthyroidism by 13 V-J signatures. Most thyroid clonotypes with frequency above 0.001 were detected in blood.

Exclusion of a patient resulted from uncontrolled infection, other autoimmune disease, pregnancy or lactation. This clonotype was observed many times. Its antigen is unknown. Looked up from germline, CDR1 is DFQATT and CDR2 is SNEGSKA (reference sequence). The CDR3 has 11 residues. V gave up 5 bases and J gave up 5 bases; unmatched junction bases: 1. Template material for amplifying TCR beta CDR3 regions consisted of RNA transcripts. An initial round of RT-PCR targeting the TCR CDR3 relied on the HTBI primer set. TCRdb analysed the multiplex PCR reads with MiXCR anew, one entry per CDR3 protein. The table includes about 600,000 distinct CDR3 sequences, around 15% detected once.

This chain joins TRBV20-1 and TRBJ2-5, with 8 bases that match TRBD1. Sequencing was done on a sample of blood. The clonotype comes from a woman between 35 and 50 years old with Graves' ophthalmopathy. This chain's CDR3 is CSAQGAETQYF. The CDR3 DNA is TGCAGTGCTCAGGGGGCGGAGACCCAGTACTTC.